The rows below give T cell receptor beta chains drawn from one sample of a study of glioma-infiltrating T cells after dendritic cell vaccination. Sequencing was performed with immunoSEQ multiplex PCR; in TCRdb, only in-frame clones are kept and a portion is missing. Of tens of thousands of clones in the sample, roughly 82% were seen once. The source was blood, collected before dendritic cell vaccination. These receptors all stem from a human donor with glioblastoma. The CDR3 runs from the conserved cysteine through the conserved F or W. A D gene is named only where the DNA matches it firmly. The listing skips clone size in some rows; elsewhere it reads once, few, many or a size class.

J	length	size	V	D	DNA	CDR3
TRBJ2-3	13	.	TRBV7-6	TRBD2	TGTGCCAGCAGCTGGCGGGAGTCGGATACGCAGTATTTT	CASSWRESDTQYF
TRBJ1-3	16	few	TRBV7-9	.	TGTGCCAGCAGCTTAGAGGAGGGCACAGCTGGAAACACCATATATTTT	CASSLEEGTAGNTIYF
TRBJ2-7	13	.	TRBV11-2	.	TGTGCCAGCAGCTTAGGCAAAGGGGATGAGCAGTACTTC	CASSLGKGDEQYF
TRBJ2-1	15	.	TRBV7-2	TRBD2	TGTGCCAGCAGCTTAACTAGCGGGGCCTACAATGAGCAGTTCTTC	CASSLTSGAYNEQFF
TRBJ1-1	14	once	TRBV9	.	TGTGCCAGCAGCGTAGTGGGGGGAGGCACTGAAGCTTTCTTT	CASSVVGGGTEAFF
TRBJ1-5	13	.	TRBV19	.	TGTGCCAGTCGAATTACAGGGCTCCAGCCCCAGCATTTT	CASRITGLQPQHF
TRBJ2-3	15	.	TRBV19	TRBD2	TGTGCCAGTAGTAGACCGGGACTAGCAACAGATACGCAGTATTTT	CASSRPGLATDTQYF
TRBJ1-1	15	.	TRBV6-5	.	TGTGCCAGCAGTTACGACGTGGGACTTAACACTGAAGCTTTCTTT	CASSYDVGLNTEAFF
TRBJ1-5	14	.	TRBV5-4	TRBD1	TGTGCCAGCAGCCGCGGGACAGGAAATCAGCCCCAGCATTTT	CASSRGTGNQPQHF
TRBJ2-3	16	.	TRBV19	TRBD1	TGTGCCAGTAGTTCCAAAGGGACAGGGAGCACAGATACGCAGTATTTT	CASSSKGTGSTDTQYF
TRBJ1-2	13	.	TRBV5-6	.	TGTGCCAGCAGCTTCGACAGGTTGGACGGCTACACCTTC	CASSFDRLDGYTF
TRBJ2-1	18	.	TRBV5-1	.	TGCGCCAGCAGCTTTGGGGTTGTTAGGGGGGGGCGGGGCAATGAGCAGTTCTTC	CASSFGVVRGGRGNEQFF
TRBJ2-5	15	.	TRBV11-2	.	TGTGCCAGCAGCTTTCAGCTAACGGGGCAAGAGACCCAGTACTTC	CASSFQLTGQETQYF
TRBJ2-7	14	.	TRBV27	.	TGTGCCAGCAGTAAACAGGGTCCCCCCTACGAGCAGTACTTC	CASSKQGPPYEQYF
TRBJ2-5	13	.	TRBV2	.	TGTGCCGGTTCTCGGACTTCGGGGGAGACCCAGTACTTC	CAGSRTSGETQYF
TRBJ1-3	15	.	TRBV5-6	.	TGTGCCAGCAGCGATGGACAGCCCTCTGGAAACACCATATATTTT	CASSDGQPSGNTIYF
TRBJ1-1	13	.	TRBV6-4	TRBD1	TGTGCCAGCAGTCAGGACAGGGACACTGAAGCTTTCTTT	CASSQDRDTEAFF
TRBJ1-1	14	.	TRBV19	.	TGTGCCAGTAGTGTCGTCCTAGGAGACACTGAAGCTTTCTTT	CASSVVLGDTEAFF
TRBJ2-5	18	.	TRBV4-1	TRBD1	TGCGCCAGCAGGGGGATTGGACAGGGCCCTTTGACCCAAGAGACCCAGTACTTC	CASRGIGQGPLTQETQYF
TRBJ2-2	18	few	TRBV13	.	TGTGCCAGCAGCCTCCCCCCCGGCGGGACCGAGAACACCGGGGAGCTGTTTTTT	CASSLPPGGTENTGELFF
TRBJ1-3	17	.	TRBV5-4	TRBD1	TGTGCCAGCAGCCAAGGAGGACAGGGCATCTCTGGAAACACCATATATTTT	CASSQGGQGISGNTIYF
TRBJ1-1	13	.	TRBV7-9	TRBD1	TGTGCCAGCAGCTTGACAGGGTACACTGAAGCTTTCTTT	CASSLTGYTEAFF